The 10 T cell receptor beta chains below come from one sample, sequenced in a study of Ad26.COV2.S vaccination and SARS-CoV-2 variants. The data were produced by immunoSEQ multiplex PCR, yet TCRdb's version contains in-frame clones alone and is incomplete. This table has approximately 410,000 clones, 92% appearing once. Treatment: approximately 18 received Ad26.COV2.S at low or high dose, single or two shots; about 5 received placebo; per-sample allocation not given. Samples came from day 63 after the first vaccine or placebo injection. The sample here was peripheral blood, taken in a trial of Ad26.COV2.S vaccine versus placebo. The receptors here all came from a person between 18 and 59 years old who received the Ad26.COV2.S COVID-19 vaccine or a placebo.

V usage is TRBV7-2 and J usage is TRBJ1-3; no definite D call. CDR1 and CDR2 (germline): SGHTA, FQGNSA. V was clipped by 5 bases and J by 0 bases, with 11 bases between them. This CDR3 region has 15 residues. The CDR3: CASSINAVSGNTIYF. CDR3 coding DNA: TGTGCCAGCAGCATAAATGCAGTCTCTGGAAACACCATATATTTT.

The V and J genes are TRBV28 and TRBJ2-5; 10 positions agree with TRBD1. The CDR3 covers 14 residues. Looked up from germline, CDR1 is MDHEN and CDR2 is SYDVKM. V lost 9 bases, J lost 7 bases, and 11 bases stayed unmatched. The CDR3: CASNWDRGGGTQYF. DNA of the CDR3: TGTGCCAGTAACTGGGACAGGGGAGGAGGGACCCAGTACTTC.

This clone has only a few counts. The V gene is TRBV4-2, the J gene TRBJ1-2; the D gene is possibly TRBD1 (5 bases). This CDR3 spans 14 amino acids. The germline V gene encodes CDR1 LGHNA and CDR2 YNFKEQ. The V end was cut by 6 bases, the J end by 3 bases, with 14 bases between. CDR3 region: CASRLPGRDYGYTF. The CDR3 nucleotides are TGTGCCAGCAGACTCCCGGGACGCGACTATGGCTACACCTTC.

The chain employs TRBV5-1 and TRBJ2-7; weak D call: TRBD1 (6 bases). Trimming took 3 bases from V and 6 from J, leaving 19 bases between them. The germline V gene encodes CDR1 SGHRS and CDR2 YFSETQ. The CDR3 runs 15 residues. CDR3 bases: TGCGCCAGCAGCTCTTCGACAGGTACCCTGGGCGAGCAGTACTTC. Translated, it gives CASSSSTGTLGEQYF.

This sequence joins TRBV10-3 and TRBJ1-1; TRBD1 agrees at 7 bases. Germline CDR1 and CDR2: ENHRY and SYGVKD. The J segment lost 6 bases and the V segment lost 2 bases, leaving 3 bases of the junction unmatched. The CDR3 consists of 13 residues. The DNA for the CDR3 is TGTGCCATCAGTGAGACAGACAGGGCTGAAGCTTTCTTT. Its translation: CAISETDRAEAFF.

V gene TRBV12-3 or TRBV12-4 combines with J gene TRBJ2-5; D remains ambiguous. This CDR3 spans 13 amino acids. The V and J ends lost 10 bases and 1 base respectively, with 13 bases between them. The DNA for the CDR3 is TGTGCCACCGGATCTCTCTCCCAAGAGACCCAGTACTTC. Translating it yields CATGSLSQETQYF.

V gene TRBV7-8 combines with J gene TRBJ1-1, with D unclear. This CDR3 region has 13 residues. V lost 3 bases, J lost 1 base, and 6 bases lay in between. Germline CDR1 is SGHVS and CDR2 is FQNEAQ. CDR3 in DNA: TGTGCCAGCAGCTTTTCAGAGAACACTGAAGCTTTCTTT. Amino acid sequence: CASSFSENTEAFF.

The chain employs TRBV6-5 and TRBJ2-1; 8 nucleotides match TRBD2. From germline, CDR1 is MNHEY and CDR2 SVGAGI. This CDR3 has 14 amino acids. V was clipped by 10 bases and J by 1 base; unmatched bases: 6. The CDR3 coding sequence is TGTGCCACCAGCGGGGGACTATCCTACAATGAGCAGTTCTTC. Its protein is CATSGGLSYNEQFF.

The rearrangement links TRBV9 to TRBJ2-3, with 13 bases matching TRBD2. The length of the CDR3 is 17 residues. Trimming at V came to 3 bases and at J to 3 bases, leaving 7 bases not matched to a gene. Germline V CDR1 and CDR2: SGDLS, YYNGEE. This CDR3 is CASSGRLAGGVTDTQYF. The CDR3 DNA is TGTGCCAGCAGCGGAAGACTAGCGGGGGGAGTAACAGATACGCAGTATTTT.

CDR3 sequence reads: CASSPKRLAGGTDTQYF. CDR3 coding DNA: TGCGCCAGCAGCCCAAAGCGACTAGCGGGGGGCACAGATACGCAGTATTTT. V usage is TRBV4-3 and J usage is TRBJ2-3; the match to TRBD2 covers 12 bases. The J segment lost 1 base and the V segment lost 4 bases, leaving 6 bases of the junction unmatched. The CDR3 length is 17 residues. From germline, CDR1 is LGHNA and CDR2 YSLEER.